The entry that follows covers one T cell receptor beta chain sequence. Its antigen target is currently unknown. One base away there is no much larger clone; base qualities are not given. This specimen comes from a study of cytomegalovirus exposure and HLA in healthy donors (dated by TCRdb to about 2017). Concerning the study at large: An earlier analysis of roughly 500 of the donors reported 250 to 300 Gb of sequence data and approximately 110 million unique TCR beta sequences from about 180 million T cells. An early release covering about 600 HLA-typed donors comprised approximately 300 gigabases of sequencing data and around 85 million unique TCR sequences. Of the approximately 400 genotyped donors, approximately 82% fell in the genetic ancestry cluster associated with self-reported Caucasian donors. The study aimed to test whether cataloging public T cell receptors could reveal signatures of past pathogen exposure. The T cell repertoires of under 700 subjects were profiled by immunosequencing and related to cytomegalovirus serostatus. In addition to the first cohort of approximately 670 subjects, a separate validation cohort of 120 different subjects was used. The study combined high-throughput TCR immunosequencing, statistical association of individual TCRs with disease status, and machine learning to predict cytomegalovirus infection status. A later analysis re-examined previously published TCR beta repertoires from 610 or so donors and added high-resolution HLA genotyping to investigate patterns of TCR occurrence. In the later analysis, no new phenotypic data were used to find candidate immune exposures; instead, reliance was placed on TCR beta sequences and their occurrence across donors. In an earlier analysis of 587 of the donors, high-throughput TCR beta sequencing was used to judge whether each TCR beta V gene segment behaved as functional or pseudogenic. Donor age, sex, ethnicity and CMV serostatus were collected together with the repertoire data. In a later genetic analysis, genome-wide SNP genotypes for about three fifths of the roughly 670 donors were used, and that subset was treated as a discovery cohort. Every repertoire in the discovery cohort had been generated on one and the same sequencing platform. Class I and class II HLA loci were covered by the typing at four-digit resolution. Typing coverage varied by locus: roughly 620-640 donors for A, B, C, DRB1 and DQB1; around 560 for DQA1; approximately 570 for DPA1; 450 to 480 for DPB1. About five DR-DQ haplotypes were treated as single units for association and clustering because of strong linkage in the cohort. Among over 350 genotyped donors of the cohort, an average of around 240,000 unique TCR beta nucleotide sequences were sequenced per donor, around 20% of them non-productive.

Library construction relied on the immunoSEQ multiplex PCR assay. The multiplex PCR relied on a mix of 60 forward primers for TCR Vbeta segments and 13 reverse primers for TCR Jbeta segments. The CDR3 region of rearranged TCR beta genes was amplified from genomic DNA with a multiplex PCR assay. Amplified TCR beta libraries were sequenced as 87-base-pair reads on the Illumina HiSeq System. Per the authors' processing: A later analysis counted tens of millions of unique TCR beta chains across the 500 to 850 repertoires, and 10 million to 11 million of these chains were shared by at least two donors. Raw reads were error-corrected and collapsed into unique sequences with a nearest-neighbor algorithm that merged closely related sequences to remove PCR and sequencing errors. CDR3 sequences were aligned to IMGT reference sequences to assign V, D and J gene segments. For a sequence to be retained, a match of at least six nucleotides was required to both a V gene segment and a J gene segment. Rearrangements were called productive when the CDR3 lacked stop codons and stayed in frame with V and J; all others were non-productive. CDR3 was defined by IMGT convention, running from the second conserved V-encoded cysteine to the conserved J-encoded phenylalanine. The earlier analysis of fewer than 750 of the donors excluded sequences that lacked an unambiguous match to a single V gene segment. In an earlier analysis of a few hundred of the donors, V segments were called functional above 56.7% productive rearrangements and were called segregating when the between-donor standard deviation exceeded 5%. To diagnose cytomegalovirus status from the catalog of TCR beta chain sequences, a statistical classification framework was built. A later analysis assigned V and J genes by comparing TCR nucleotide sequences with IMGT/GENE-DB human TR gene sequences. In a later analysis, CDR3 sequences and most-parsimonious VDJ recombination scenarios were assigned using the TCRdist pipeline. In a later analysis, each TCR beta chain was defined by its CDR3 amino acid sequence together with its V-gene family, and reads without a unique V-gene family were excluded. To address suspected cross-contamination and a sequencing artifact, a later analysis removed approximately 590 highly shared, low-generation-probability nucleotide sequences. For each public chain, a later analysis derived a clonal expansion index from normalized ranks of inferred template counts within each repertoire. Generation probabilities in a later analysis came from a VDJ recombination model fitted to out-of-frame rearrangements, and those results were checked against IGoR. Hypergeometric tests were used in a later analysis to score TCR-TCR, TCR-HLA and TCR-CMV co-occurrence, with a repertoire-size bias correction applied to the TCR pairs. To estimate false discovery rates, a later analysis permuted the HLA or CMV assignments 20 times. In a later analysis, co-occurring TCRs were grouped using DBSCAN, with TCRdist sequence similarity added in when clustering inside HLA-allele-positive subsets. For co-occurrence clustering, repertoires with fewer than 30,000 or more than 120,000 public chains were excluded, along with about five repertoires with anomalous nucleotide sharing. Entries here come from immuneACCESS through TCRdb and include only in-frame sequences with V and J called. Some clones fail to appear in such tables; in the studies checked, an unresolved V gene covers under half of the shortfall, and the cause of the remainder is unknown. V and J calls and clone size follow that table, whereas D and trimming were derived from the DNA. This sample comprises just over 65,000 clones, roughly 77% of them detected only once. Roughly 6.8% of the sample comes from the top ten.

The paper as a whole reports these results and caveats: Assigning TCR associations to individual alleles was difficult when HLA alleles, especially DR and DQ, strongly co-occurred. Because counts were too low, 15 or so rarely observed V segments, including chromosome 9 orphons, were excluded from the earlier analysis of 587 of the donors. A later genetic analysis associated a missense DCLRE1C variant with V-gene and J-gene trimming of TCR beta chains, and an independent cohort replicated the association. In the study, about 150 TCR beta chains were listed as associated with cytomegalovirus. According to a later analysis, TCR association rates differed among HLA loci, with DRB1 alleles showing the most associated TCRs and HLA-C alleles showing the fewest. This cohort had only TCR beta chains sequenced, and the lack of alpha or paired-chain data limited which features could be detected. Compared with the approximately 600-donor mean, donors in an Asian-associated ancestry cluster had fewer N-insertions in productive TCRs, according to a later genetic analysis. Correlated functional status among segregating V segments might reflect linkage disequilibrium, but an unknown experimental factor could not be ruled out. A further reported finding was that TCR beta sequences accurately predicted the HLA-A and HLA-B alleles for most subjects in the first cohort. Across donors, most TCR sequences were observed very rarely, whereas some public TCRs were present in many individuals. Some IMGT-functional V segments, including TRBV6-2 and TRBV6-3, could not be told apart with the 87-base-pair reads, so those segments were excluded. At a false discovery rate of 0.05, a later analysis linked some 17,000 TCR beta sequences to specific HLA alleles. It was suggested by the authors that the approach could potentially be generalized to other disease states and immunological phenotypes. Cytomegalovirus status was reported to be diagnosed by the classifier with high specificity and sensitivity in both the original and validation cohorts. A few of the identified cytomegalovirus-associated TCR beta chains were confirmed in vitro to be specific for cytomegalovirus antigens. Sequencing depth was assumed to be roughly uniform across donors in the presence/absence analyses, though that assumption may not hold. In an earlier analysis of a few hundred of the donors, most TCR beta V segments were observed in productive rearrangements about 87% or about 30% of the time, broadly matching IMGT annotations. Several of the top co-occurrence clusters appeared to be linked to parvovirus B19, influenza, CMV and Epstein-Barr virus, according to a later analysis. A cluster of highly shared sequence variants was judged likely to represent a technical artifact of the sequencing pipeline. In a later analysis, HLA-associated TCR beta chains were found to be more clonally expanded and to have lower generation probabilities than equally common non-associated chains. Because HLA typing was unavailable for some donors at each locus, only the typed subset was used in association tests. CMV serostatus was the only immune exposure information available for the cohort. According to a later analysis, most CMV-associated TCR beta chains appeared to be HLA-restricted, and the HLA associations seemed to be driven largely by CMV exposure.

The germline V gene (reference sequence) specifies LNHNV as CDR1 and YYDKDF as CDR2. Including cysteine and phenylalanine, the CDR3 has 16 amino acids. Here the CDR3 DNA is all that survives: 48 bases in frame from base 1. The germline ends are 22 bases apart after V is trimmed by 3 bases and J by 7 bases. The cohort was made up of 500 to 850 healthy bone marrow donors. At the time of sampling, every cohort member was nominally healthy, though immune exposures that went unrecorded were likely present. Of the approximately 700 cohort members, around 290 had positive CMV serostatus and approximately 400 had negative CMV serostatus, and CMV serostatus was not recorded for the donor. Each donor provided a peripheral blood sample, and peripheral blood mononuclear cells were used for TCR beta sequencing. The Qiagen DNeasy Blood Extraction Kit was used to extract genomic DNA from the blood cell samples.

The sequence is built from TRBV15 and TRBJ2-7; the D gene remains uncertain. This receptor was taken from a human donor in good health. Sequencing was performed on PBMCs. Read as DNA, the sequence is TGTGCCACCAGCAGGGCTCCGATACAGACCCCATCGGAGCAGTACTTC. The resulting protein is CATSRAPIQTPSEQYF.